Sequencing of this T cell receptor beta chain was carried out in a study of T cells after yellow fever vaccination. UMIs and a universal primer site were added when TCR cDNA was made by 5'RACE template switching. TCRdb fed the 5' RACE reads into MiXCR, producing one record per CDR3 protein. The sample lists 150,000 to 200,000 distinct CDR3 sequences, about 10% seen once, with 30% to 45% in the top ten. In the case of this clonotype: Its antigen remains unknown.

Study-wide results and caveats: Researchers report a weaker secondary response that nonetheless peaked faster, day 5 versus 15. Contaminating bulk clonotypes could be abundant in FACS-sorted repertoires. Subsequent to the booster, the majority of primary-vaccination clones reappeared (less than 97% CD4, 70% to 90% CD8).

Germline-derived CDR1 and CDR2 are MNHEY and SMNVEV (reference sequence). This CDR3 comprises 15 residues. V was cut by 1 base and J by 2 bases, with 10 bases left in between. This clonotype was sampled from a man aged 18 to 30 who received the YFV17D yellow fever vaccine. The sequencing used CD8+ T cells sorted from PBMCs, collected 15 days after the yellow fever booster vaccination. This chain links TRBV27 with TRBJ2-3; a possible D gene is TRBD2 (6 bases). The CDR3 sequence: CASSLFAGFTDTQYF. DNA for the CDR3: TGTGCCAGCAGTTTATTTGCGGGGTTCACAGATACGCAGTATTTT.